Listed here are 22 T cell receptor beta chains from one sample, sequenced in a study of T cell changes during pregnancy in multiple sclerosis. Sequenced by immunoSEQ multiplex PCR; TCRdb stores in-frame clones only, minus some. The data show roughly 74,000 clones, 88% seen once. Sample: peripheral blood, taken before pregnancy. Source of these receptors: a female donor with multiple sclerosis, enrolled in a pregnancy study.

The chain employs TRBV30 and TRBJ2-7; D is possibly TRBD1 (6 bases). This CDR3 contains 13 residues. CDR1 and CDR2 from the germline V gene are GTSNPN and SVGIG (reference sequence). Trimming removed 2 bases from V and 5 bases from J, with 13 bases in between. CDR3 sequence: CAWSNTNRDEQYF. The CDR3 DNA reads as TGTGCCTGGAGTAACACAAACAGGGACGAGCAGTACTTC.

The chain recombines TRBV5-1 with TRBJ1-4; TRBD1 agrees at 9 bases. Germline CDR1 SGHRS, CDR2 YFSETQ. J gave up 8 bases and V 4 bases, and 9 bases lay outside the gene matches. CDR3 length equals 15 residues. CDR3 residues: CASSEYRGLGEKLFF. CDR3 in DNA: TGCGCCAGCAGCGAATACAGGGGGCTGGGGGAAAAACTGTTTTTT.

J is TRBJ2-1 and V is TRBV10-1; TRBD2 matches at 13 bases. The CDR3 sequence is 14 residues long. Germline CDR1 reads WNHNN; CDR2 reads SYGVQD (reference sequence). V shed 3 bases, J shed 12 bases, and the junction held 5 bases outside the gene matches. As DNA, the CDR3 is TGCGCCAGCAGTGAAGGGACTAGCGGGAAAGCGCAGTTCTTC. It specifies CASSEGTSGKAQFF.

The CDR3 loop is CASREVMNTEAFF. CDR3 in DNA: TGTGCCAGTAGGGAGGTGATGAACACTGAAGCTTTCTTT. The V gene is TRBV19, the J gene TRBJ1-1; the D is unclear. The germline V gene has CDR1 LNHDA and CDR2 SQIVND (reference sequence). The V end was cut by 6 bases, the J end by 0 bases, with 8 bases between. CDR3 length: 13 residues.

CDR3 DNA sequence: TGTGCCAGCAGCCAGACAGGGGGGAACACTGAAGCTTTCTTT. Amino acids: CASSQTGGNTEAFF. The chain recombines TRBV7-9 with TRBJ1-1; 9 positions match TRBD1. The germline CDR1 and CDR2 sequences are SEHNR and FQNEAQ (reference sequence). V dropped 5 bases and J dropped 1; count of bases not matched to a gene: 2. The CDR3 has 14 residues.

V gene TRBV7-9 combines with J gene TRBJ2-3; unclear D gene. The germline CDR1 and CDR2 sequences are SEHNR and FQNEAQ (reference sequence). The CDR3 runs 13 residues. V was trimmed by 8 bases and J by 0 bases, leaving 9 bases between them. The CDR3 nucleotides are TGTGCCAGCCCAGACACTAGCACAGATACGCAGTATTTT. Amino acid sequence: CASPDTSTDTQYF.

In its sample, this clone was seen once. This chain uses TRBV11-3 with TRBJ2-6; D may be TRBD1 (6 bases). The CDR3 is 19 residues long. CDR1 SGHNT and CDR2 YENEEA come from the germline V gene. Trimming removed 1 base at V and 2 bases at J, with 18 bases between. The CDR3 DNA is TGTGCCAGCAGCTTAGGTCCAGGGGCCAGGGAGACTGGGGCCAACGTCCTGACTTTC. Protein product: CASSLGPGARETGANVLTF.

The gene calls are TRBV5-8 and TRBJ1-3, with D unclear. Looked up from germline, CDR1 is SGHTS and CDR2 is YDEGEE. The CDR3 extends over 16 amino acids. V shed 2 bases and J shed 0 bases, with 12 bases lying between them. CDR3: CASSFVLLNSGNTIYF. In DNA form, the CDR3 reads TGTGCCAGCAGCTTCGTATTACTGAACTCTGGAAACACCATATATTTT.

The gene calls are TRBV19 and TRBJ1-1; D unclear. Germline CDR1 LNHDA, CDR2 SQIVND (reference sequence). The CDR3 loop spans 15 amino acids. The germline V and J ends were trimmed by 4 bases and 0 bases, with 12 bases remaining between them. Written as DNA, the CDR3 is TGTGCCAGTAGTACCACCGGGTCGGTGAACACTGAAGCTTTCTTT. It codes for CASSTTGSVNTEAFF.

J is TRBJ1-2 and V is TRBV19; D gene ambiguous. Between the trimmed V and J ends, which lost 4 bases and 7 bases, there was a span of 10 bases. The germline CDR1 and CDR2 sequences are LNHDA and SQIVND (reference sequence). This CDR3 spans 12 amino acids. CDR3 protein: CASSNPSGGYTF. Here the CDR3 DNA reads TGTGCCAGTAGTAACCCCTCAGGTGGCTACACCTTC.

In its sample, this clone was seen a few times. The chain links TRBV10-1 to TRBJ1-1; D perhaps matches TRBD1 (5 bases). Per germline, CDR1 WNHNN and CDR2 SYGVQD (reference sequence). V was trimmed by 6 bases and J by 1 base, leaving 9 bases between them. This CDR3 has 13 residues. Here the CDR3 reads CASSNGQNTEAFF. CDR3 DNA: TGCGCCAGCAGCAATGGACAGAACACTGAAGCTTTCTTT.

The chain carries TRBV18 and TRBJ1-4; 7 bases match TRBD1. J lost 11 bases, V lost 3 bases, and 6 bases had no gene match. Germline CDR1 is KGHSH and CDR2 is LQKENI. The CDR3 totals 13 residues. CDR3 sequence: CASSPETGLKLFF. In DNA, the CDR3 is TGTGCCAGCTCACCCGAGACAGGGTTGAAACTGTTTTTT.

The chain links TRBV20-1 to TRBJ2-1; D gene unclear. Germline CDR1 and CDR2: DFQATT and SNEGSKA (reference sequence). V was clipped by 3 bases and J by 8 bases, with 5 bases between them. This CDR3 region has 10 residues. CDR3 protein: CSASVDEQFF. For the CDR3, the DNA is TGCAGTGCTAGTGTCGATGAGCAGTTCTTC.

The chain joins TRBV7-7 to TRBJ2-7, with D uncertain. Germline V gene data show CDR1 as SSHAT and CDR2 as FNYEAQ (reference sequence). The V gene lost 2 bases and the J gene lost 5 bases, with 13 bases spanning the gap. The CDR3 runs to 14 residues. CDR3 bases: TGTGCCAGCAGCTTAAGTCTAGTGTCTCACGAGCAGTACTTC. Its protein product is CASSLSLVSHEQYF.

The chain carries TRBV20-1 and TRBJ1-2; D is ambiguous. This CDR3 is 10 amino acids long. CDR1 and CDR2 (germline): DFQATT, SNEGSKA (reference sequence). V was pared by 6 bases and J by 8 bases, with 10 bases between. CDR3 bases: TGCAGTGCCCCAAGACAAGGCTACACCTTC. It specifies CSAPRQGYTF.

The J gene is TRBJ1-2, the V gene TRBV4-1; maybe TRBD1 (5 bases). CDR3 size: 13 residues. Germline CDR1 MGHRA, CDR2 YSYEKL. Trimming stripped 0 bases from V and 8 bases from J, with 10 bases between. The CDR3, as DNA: TGCGCCAGCAGCCAAGAGACAGTTGAAGGCTACACCTTC. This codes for CASSQETVEGYTF.

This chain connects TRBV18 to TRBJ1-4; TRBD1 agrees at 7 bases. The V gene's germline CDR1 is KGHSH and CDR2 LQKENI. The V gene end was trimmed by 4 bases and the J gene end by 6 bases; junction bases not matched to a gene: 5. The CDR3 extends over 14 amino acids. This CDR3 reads CASSLRQGYEKLFF. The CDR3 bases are TGTGCCAGCTCACTGCGACAGGGATATGAAAAACTGTTTTTT.

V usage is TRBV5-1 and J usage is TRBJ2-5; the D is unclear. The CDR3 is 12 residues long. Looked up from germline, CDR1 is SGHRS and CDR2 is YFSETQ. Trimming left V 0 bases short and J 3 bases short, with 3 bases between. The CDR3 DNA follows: TGCGCCAGCAGCTTGGCCGAAGAGACCCAGTACTTC. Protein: CASSLAEETQYF.

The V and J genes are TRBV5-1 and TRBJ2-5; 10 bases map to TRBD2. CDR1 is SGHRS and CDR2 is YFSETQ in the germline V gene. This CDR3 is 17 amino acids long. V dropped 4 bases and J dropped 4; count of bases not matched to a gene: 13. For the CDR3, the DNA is TGCGCCAGCAGCCCCCTAATCCTAGCGGGAGAGTCAGAGACCCAGTACTTC. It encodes CASSPLILAGESETQYF. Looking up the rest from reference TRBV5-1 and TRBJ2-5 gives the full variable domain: KAGVTQTPRYLIKTRGQQVTLSCSPISGHRSVSWYQQTPGQGLQFLFEYFSETQRNKGNFPGRFSGRQFSNSRSEMNVSTLELGDSALYLCASSPLILAGESETQYFGPGTRLLVL.

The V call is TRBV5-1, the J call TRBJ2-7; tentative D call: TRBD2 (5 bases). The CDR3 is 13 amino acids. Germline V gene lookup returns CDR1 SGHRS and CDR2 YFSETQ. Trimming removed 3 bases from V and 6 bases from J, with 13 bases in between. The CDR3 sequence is CASSWGASSEQYF. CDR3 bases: TGCGCCAGCAGCTGGGGAGCGAGCAGCGAGCAGTACTTC. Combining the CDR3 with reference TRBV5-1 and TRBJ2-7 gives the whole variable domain KAGVTQTPRYLIKTRGQQVTLSCSPISGHRSVSWYQQTPGQGLQFLFEYFSETQRNKGNFPGRFSGRQFSNSRSEMNVSTLELGDSALYLCASSWGASSEQYFGPGTRLTVT.

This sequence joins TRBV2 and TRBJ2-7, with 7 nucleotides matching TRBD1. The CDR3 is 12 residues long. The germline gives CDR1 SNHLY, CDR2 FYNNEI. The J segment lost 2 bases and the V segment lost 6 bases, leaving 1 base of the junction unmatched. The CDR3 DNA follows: TGTGCCAGCAGCGGGACAGCCTACGAGCAGTACTTC. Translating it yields CASSGTAYEQYF. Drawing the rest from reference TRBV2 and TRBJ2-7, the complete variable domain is EPEVTQTPSHQVTQMGQEVILRCVPISNHLYFYWYRQILGQKVEFLVSFYNNEISEKSEIFDDQFSVERPDGSNFTLKIRSTKLEDSAMYFCASSGTAYEQYFGPGTRLTVT.

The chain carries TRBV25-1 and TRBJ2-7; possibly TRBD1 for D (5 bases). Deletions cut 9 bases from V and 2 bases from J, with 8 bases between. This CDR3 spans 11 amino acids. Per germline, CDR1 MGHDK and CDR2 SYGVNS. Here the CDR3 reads CASLGAYEQYF. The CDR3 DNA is TGTGCCAGTTTAGGGGCCTACGAGCAGTACTTC.